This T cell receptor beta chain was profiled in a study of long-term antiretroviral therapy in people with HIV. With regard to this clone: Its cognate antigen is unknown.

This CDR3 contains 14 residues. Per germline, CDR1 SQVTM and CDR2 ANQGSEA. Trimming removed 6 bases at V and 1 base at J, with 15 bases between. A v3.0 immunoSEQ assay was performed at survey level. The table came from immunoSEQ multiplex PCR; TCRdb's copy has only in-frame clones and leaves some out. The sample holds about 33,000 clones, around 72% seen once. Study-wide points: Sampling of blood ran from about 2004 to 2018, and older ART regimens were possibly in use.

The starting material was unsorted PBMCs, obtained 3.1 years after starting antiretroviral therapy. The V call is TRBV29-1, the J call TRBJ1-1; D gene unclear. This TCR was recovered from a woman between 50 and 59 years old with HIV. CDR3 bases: TGCAGCGTCCTTCCGCGGCTCTCGAACACTGAAGCTTTCTTT. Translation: CSVLPRLSNTEAFF.